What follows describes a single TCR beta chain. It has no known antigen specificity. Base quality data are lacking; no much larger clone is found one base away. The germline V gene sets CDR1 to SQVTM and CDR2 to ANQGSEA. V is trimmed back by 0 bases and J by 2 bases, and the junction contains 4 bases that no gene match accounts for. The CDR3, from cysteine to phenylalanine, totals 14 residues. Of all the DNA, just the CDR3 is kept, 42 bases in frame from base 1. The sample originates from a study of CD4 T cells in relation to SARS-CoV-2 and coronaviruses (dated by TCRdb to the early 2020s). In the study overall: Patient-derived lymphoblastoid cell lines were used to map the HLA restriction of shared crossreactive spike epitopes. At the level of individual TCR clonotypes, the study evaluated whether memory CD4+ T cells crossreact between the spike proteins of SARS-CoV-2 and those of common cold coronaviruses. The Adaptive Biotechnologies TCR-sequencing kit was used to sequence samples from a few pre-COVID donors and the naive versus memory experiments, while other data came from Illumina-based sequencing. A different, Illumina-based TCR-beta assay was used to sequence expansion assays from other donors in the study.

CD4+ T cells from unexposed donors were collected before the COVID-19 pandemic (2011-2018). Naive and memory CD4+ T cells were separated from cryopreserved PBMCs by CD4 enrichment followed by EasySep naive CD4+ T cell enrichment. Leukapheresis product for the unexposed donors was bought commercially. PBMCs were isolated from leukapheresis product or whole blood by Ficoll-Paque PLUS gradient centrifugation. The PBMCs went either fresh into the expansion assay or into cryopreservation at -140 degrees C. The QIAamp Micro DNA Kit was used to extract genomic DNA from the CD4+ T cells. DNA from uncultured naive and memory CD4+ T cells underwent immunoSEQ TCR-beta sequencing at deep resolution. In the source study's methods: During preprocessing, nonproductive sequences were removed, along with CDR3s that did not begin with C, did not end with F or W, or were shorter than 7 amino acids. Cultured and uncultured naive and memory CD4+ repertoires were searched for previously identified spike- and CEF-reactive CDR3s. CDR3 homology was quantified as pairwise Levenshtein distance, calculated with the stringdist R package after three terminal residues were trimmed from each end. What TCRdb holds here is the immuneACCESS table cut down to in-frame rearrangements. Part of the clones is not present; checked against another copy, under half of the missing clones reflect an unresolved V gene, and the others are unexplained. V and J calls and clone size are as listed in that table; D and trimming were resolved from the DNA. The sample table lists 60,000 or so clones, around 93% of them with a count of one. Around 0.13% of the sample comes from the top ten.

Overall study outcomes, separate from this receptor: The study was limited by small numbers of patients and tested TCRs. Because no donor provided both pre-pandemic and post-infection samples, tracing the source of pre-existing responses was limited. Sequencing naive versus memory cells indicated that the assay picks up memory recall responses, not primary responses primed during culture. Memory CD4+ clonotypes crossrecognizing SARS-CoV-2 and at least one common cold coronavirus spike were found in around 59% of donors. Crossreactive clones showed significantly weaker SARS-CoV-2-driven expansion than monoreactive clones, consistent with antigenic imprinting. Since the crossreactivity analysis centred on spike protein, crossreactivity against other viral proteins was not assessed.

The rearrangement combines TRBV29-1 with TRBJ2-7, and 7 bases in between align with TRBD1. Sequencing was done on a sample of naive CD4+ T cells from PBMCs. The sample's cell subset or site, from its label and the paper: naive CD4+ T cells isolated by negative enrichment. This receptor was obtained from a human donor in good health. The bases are TGCAGCGTTGAAGATCTGGGACAGCCCTACGAGCAGTACTTC. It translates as CSVEDLGQPYEQYF.